This T cell receptor (beta chain) stems from a study of T cells expressing NK-cell markers. Study-level information: CD3+CD56+NKG2C+, CD3+CD56+NKG2C- and CD3+CD56-NKG2C+ T cells, once sorted, supplied the TCR beta repertoires. HCMV serostatus: most of the eight sequenced donors positive, one negative. Study results and limitations: HCMV specificity of the expanded NKG2C+ T cell clones was not established.

The CDR3 loop spans 12 amino acids. Germline loops: CDR1 KGHSH, CDR2 LQKENI. Concerning this clonotype: Its antigen is unknown.

Each CDR3 protein gets one entry in TCRdb, which reprocessed the 5' RACE reads and gives no DNA. The data show some 450,000 distinct CDR3 sequences, and the top ten clones hold less than 7.5%. Sequenced material: blood T cells: a sorted CD56 or NKG2C T cell subset, CD4+ or CD8+ T cells, or bulk PBMC T cells (not recorded which). This rearrangement joins TRBV18 to TRBJ2-1. The TCR originated in a woman aged 18 to 69 in good health. This chain's CDR3 is CASSPAEYEQFF.